This TCR beta chain emerged from a study of graft-versus-host responses after intestinal transplantation. Findings and limits, study-wide: Recipient marrow contained GvH clones, some of which appeared first in ileum or blood.

For this clone: Its matching antigen is unknown.

The trim removed 5 bases at V and 0 bases at J, leaving 4 bases unmatched. There are 15 residues in the CDR3. Per germline, CDR1 SGHAT and CDR2 FQDESV (reference sequence). Sequenced by immunoSEQ multiplex PCR; TCRdb stores in-frame clones only, minus some. The data contain around 110,000 clones, about 92% of them singletons. J is TRBJ2-4 and V is TRBV11-1, with 7 bases fitting TRBD1. The TCR comes from a human donor who was the organ donor for an intestinal transplant. The sequencing used unstimulated CD4+ T cells sorted from spleen or lymph node cells, collected before transplant. The chain's CDR3 is CASSGDSLAKNIQYF. DNA for the CDR3: TGTGCCAGCAGCGGGGACAGTTTAGCCAAAAACATTCAGTACTTC.